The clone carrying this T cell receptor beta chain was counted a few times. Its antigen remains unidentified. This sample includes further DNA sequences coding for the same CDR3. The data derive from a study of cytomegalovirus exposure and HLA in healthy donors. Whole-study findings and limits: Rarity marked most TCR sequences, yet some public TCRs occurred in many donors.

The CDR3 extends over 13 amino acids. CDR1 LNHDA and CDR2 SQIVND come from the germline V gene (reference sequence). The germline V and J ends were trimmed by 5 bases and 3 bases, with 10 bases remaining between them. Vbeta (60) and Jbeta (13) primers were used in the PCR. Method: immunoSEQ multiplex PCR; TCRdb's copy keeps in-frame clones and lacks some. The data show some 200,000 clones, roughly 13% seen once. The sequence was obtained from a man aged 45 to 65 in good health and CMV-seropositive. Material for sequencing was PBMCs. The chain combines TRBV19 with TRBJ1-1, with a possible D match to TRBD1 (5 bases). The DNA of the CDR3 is TGTGCCAGTAGTCAGGGTTTGGACACTGAAGCTTTCTTT. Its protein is CASSQGLDTEAFF.